This TCR beta chain was captured in a study of blood T cell repertoires in COVID-19. Assay used: immunoSEQ multiplex PCR; TCRdb lists only in-frame clones, some missing. The sample lists some 160,000 clones, more than 75% occurring once. The CDR3 has 15 amino acids. Germline lookup yields CDR1 SGHRS and CDR2 YFSETQ. Deletions cut 1 base from V and 5 bases from J, with 12 bases between. The sequencing sample was made of peripheral blood. The TCR sequence derives from a man in his fifties who had recovered from COVID-19. This chain connects TRBV5-1 to TRBJ2-2; perhaps TRBD1 as D (5 bases). The CDR3 reads CASSLSQGGTGELFF. As DNA, the CDR3 is TGCGCCAGCAGCTTGAGCCAGGGTGGGACCGGGGAGCTGTTTTTT.